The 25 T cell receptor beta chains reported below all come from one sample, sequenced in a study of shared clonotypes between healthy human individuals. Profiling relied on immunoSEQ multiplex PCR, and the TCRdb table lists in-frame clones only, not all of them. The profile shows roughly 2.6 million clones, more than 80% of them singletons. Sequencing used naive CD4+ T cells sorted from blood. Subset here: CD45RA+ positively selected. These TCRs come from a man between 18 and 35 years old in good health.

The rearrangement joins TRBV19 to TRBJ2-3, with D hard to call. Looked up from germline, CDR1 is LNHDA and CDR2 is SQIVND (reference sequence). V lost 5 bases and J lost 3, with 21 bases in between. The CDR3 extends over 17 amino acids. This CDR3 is CASSSHPPGLLTDTQYF. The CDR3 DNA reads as TGTGCCAGTAGTTCTCACCCGCCGGGCCTCCTTACAGATACGCAGTATTTT.

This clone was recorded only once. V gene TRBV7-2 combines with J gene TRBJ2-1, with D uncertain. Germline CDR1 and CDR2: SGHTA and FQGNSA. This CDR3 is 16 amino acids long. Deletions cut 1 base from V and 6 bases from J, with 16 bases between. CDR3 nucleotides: TGTGCCAGCAGCTTAGTTCCGCCCCCAATCTCCAATGAGCAGTTCTTC. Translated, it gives CASSLVPPPISNEQFF.

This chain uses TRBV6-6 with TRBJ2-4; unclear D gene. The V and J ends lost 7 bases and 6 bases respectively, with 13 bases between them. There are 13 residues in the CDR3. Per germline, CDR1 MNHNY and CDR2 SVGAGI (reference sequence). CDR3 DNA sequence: TGTGCCAGCATGAACGGCATCCTAAACATTCAGTACTTC. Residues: CASMNGILNIQYF.

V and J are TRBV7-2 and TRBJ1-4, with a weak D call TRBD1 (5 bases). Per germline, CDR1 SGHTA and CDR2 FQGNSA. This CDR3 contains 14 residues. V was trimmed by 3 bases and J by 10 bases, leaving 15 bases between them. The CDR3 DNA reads TGTGCCAGCAGCTTGGGGAAAGGGGTAGGAAAACTGTTTTTT. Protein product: CASSLGKGVGKLFF.

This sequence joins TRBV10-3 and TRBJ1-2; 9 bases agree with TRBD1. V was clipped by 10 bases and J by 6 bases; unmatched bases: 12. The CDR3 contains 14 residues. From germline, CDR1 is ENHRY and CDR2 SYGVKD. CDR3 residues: CATLKDRGSDGYTF. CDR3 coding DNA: TGTGCCACACTCAAGGACAGGGGAAGCGATGGCTACACCTTC.

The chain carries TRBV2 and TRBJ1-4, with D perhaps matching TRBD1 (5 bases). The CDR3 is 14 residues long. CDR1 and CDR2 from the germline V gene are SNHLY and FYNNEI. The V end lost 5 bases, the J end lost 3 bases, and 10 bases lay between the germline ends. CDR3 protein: CASSRQGPNEKLFF. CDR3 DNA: TGTGCCAGCAGTCGGCAGGGACCTAATGAAAAACTGTTTTTT.

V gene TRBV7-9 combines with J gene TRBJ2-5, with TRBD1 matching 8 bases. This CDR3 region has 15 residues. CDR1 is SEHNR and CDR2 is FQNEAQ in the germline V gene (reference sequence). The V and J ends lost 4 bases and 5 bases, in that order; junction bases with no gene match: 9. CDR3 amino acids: CASSWGSGDRETQYF. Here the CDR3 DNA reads TGTGCCAGCAGCTGGGGATCGGGGGACAGGGAGACCCAGTACTTC.

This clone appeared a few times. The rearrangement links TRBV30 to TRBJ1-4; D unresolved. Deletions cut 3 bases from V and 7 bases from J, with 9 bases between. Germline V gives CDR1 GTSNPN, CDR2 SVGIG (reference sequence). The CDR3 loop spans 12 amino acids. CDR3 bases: TGTGCCTGGAGCCCTACGAGTGAAAAACTGTTTTTT. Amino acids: CAWSPTSEKLFF.

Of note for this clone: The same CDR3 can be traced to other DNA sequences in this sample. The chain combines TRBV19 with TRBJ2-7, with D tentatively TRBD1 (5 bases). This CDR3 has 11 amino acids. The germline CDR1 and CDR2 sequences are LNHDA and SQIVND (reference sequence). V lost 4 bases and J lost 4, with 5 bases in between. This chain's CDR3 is CASSKGYEQYF. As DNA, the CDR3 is TGTGCCAGTAGTAAGGGGTACGAGCAGTACTTC. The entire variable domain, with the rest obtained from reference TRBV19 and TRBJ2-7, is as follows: DGGITQSPKYLFRKEGQNVTLSCEQNLNHDAMYWYRQDPGQGLRLIYYSQIVNDFQKGDIAEGYSVSREKKESFPLTVTSAQKNPTAFYLCASSKGYEQYFGPGTRLTVT.

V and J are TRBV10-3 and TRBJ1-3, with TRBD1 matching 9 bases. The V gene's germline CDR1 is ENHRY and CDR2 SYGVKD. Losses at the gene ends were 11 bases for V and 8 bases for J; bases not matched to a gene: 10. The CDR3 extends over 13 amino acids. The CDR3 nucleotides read TGTGCCGCCGGGACAGGGCTTCAGGACACCATATATTTT. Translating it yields CAAGTGLQDTIYF.

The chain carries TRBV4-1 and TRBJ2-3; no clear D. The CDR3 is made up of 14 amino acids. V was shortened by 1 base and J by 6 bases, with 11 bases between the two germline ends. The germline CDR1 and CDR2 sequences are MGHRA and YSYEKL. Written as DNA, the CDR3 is TGCGCCAGCAGCCAAGTATTACCCGCGGATACGCAGTATTTT. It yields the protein CASSQVLPADTQYF.

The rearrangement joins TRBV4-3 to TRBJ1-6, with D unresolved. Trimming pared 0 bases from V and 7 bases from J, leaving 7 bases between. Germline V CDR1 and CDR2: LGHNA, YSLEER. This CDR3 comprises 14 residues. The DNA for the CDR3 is TGCGCCAGCAGCCAAGAGGAACAGAATTCACCCCTCCACTTT. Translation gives CASSQEEQNSPLHF.

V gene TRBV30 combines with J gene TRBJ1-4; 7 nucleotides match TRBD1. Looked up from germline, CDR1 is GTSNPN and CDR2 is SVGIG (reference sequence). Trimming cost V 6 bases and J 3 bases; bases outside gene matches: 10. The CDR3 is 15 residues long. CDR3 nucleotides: TGTGCCTGTAATAACAAGGGGACAGCTAATGAAAAACTGTTTTTT. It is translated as CACNNKGTANEKLFF.

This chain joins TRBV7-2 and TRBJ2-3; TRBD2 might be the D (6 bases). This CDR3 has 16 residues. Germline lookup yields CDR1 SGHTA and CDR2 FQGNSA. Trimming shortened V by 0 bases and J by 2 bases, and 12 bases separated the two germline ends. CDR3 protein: CASSLAPGVLTDTQYF. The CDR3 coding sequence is TGTGCCAGCAGCTTAGCCCCGGGGGTACTCACAGATACGCAGTATTTT. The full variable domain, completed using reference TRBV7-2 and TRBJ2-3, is GAGVSQSPSNKVTEKGKDVELRCDPISGHTALYWYRQSLGQGLEFLIYFQGNSAPDKSGLPSDRFSAERTGGSVSTLTIQRTQQEDSAVYLCASSLAPGVLTDTQYFGPGTRLTVL.

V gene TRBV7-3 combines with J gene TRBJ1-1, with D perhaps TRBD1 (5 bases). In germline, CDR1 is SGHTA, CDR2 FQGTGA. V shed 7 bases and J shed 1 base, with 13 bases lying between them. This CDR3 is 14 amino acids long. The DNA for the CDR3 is TGTGCCAGCACCCCCGGGGGTGGGAACACTGAAGCTTTCTTT. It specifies CASTPGGGNTEAFF. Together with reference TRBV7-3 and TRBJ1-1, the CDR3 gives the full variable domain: GAGVSQTPSNKVTEKGKYVELRCDPISGHTALYWYRQSLGQGPEFLIYFQGTGAADDSGLPNDRFFAVRPEGSVSTLKIQRTERGDSAVYLCASTPGGGNTEAFFGQGTRLTVV.

The CDR3 loop reads CASSQGAKNSPLHF. The DNA for the CDR3 is TGTGCCAGCAGTCAGGGGGCTAAGAATTCACCCCTCCACTTT. The chain is built from TRBV6-5 and TRBJ1-6; 8 bases fit TRBD1. CDR3 length: 14 amino acids. Germline V gives CDR1 MNHEY, CDR2 SVGAGI. Trimming cost V 5 bases and J 7 bases; bases outside gene matches: 4.

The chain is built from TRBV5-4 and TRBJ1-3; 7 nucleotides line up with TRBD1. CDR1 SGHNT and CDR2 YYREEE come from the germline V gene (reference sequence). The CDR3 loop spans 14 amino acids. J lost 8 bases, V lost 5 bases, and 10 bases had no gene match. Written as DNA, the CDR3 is TGTGCCAGCAGTGAGACAGGGCTGGCGGACACCATATATTTT. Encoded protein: CASSETGLADTIYF.

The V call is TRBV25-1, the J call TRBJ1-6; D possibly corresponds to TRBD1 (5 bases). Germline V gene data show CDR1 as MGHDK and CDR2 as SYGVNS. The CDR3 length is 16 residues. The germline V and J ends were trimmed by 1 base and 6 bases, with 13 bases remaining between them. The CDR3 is CASSESPRAGNSPLHF. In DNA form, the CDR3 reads TGTGCCAGCAGTGAATCCCCCAGGGCGGGTAATTCACCCCTCCACTTT.

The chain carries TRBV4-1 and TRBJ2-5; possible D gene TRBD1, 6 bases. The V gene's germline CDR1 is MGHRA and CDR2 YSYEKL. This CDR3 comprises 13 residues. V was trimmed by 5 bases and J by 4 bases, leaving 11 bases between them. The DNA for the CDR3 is TGCGCCAGCAGCTTAACAGGGCGAGAGACCCAGTACTTC. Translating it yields CASSLTGRETQYF.

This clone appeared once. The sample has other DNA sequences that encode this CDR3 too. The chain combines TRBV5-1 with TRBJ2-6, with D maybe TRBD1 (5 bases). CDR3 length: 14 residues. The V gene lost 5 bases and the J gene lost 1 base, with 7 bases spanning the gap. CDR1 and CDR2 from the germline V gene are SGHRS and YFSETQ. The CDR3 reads CASRPGSGANVLTF. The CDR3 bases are TGCGCCAGCAGACCAGGGTCTGGGGCCAACGTCCTGACTTTC.

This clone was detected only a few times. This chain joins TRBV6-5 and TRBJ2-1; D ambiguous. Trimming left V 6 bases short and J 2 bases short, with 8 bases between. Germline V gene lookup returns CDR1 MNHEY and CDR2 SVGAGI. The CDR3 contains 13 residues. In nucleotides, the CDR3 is TGTGCCAGCAGCCCGAGTCCCTACAATGAGCAGTTCTTC. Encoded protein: CASSPSPYNEQFF.

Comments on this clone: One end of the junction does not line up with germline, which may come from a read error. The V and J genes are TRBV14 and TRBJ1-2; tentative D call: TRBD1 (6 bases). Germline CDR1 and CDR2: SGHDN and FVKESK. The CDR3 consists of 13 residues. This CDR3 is CASSHLGQGPKIF. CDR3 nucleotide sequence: TGTGCCAGCAGCCACTTAGGCCAGGGGCCGAAAATCTTC. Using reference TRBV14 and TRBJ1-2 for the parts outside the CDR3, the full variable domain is EAGVTQFPSHSVIEKGQTVTLRCDPISGHDNLYWYRRVMGKEIKFLLHFVKESKQDESGMPNNRFLAERTGGTYSTLKVQPAELEDSGVYFCASSHLGQGPKIFGSGTRLTVV.

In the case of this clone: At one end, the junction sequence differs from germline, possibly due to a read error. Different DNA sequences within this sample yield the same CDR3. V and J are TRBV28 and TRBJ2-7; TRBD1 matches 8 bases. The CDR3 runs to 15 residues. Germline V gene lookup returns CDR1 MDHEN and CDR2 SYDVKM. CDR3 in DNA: TGCGCCAGCAACGGACCGGCAGGGGGCATCCACGAGCAGTACTTC. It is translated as CASNGPAGGIHEQYF.

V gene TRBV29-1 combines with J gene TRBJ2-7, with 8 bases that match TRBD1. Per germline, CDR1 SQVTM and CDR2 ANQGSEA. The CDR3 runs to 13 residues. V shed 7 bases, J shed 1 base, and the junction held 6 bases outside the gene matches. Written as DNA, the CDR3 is TGCAGCGCGCTATGGGACAGGTCCTACGAGCAGTACTTC. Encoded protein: CSALWDRSYEQYF.

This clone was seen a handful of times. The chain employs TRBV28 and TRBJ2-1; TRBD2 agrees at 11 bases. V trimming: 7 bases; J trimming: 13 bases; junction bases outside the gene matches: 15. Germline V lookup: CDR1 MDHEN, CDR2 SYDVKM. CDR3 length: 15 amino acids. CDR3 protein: CASTLAGGQLRPQFF. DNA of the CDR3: TGTGCCAGCACCTTAGCGGGGGGGCAATTGCGTCCCCAGTTCTTC. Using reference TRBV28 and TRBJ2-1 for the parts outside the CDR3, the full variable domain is DVKVTQSSRYLVKRTGEKVFLECVQDMDHENMFWYRQDPGLGLRLIYFSYDVKMKEKGDIPEGYSVSREKKERFSLILESASTNQTSMYLCASTLAGGQLRPQFFGPGTRLTVL.